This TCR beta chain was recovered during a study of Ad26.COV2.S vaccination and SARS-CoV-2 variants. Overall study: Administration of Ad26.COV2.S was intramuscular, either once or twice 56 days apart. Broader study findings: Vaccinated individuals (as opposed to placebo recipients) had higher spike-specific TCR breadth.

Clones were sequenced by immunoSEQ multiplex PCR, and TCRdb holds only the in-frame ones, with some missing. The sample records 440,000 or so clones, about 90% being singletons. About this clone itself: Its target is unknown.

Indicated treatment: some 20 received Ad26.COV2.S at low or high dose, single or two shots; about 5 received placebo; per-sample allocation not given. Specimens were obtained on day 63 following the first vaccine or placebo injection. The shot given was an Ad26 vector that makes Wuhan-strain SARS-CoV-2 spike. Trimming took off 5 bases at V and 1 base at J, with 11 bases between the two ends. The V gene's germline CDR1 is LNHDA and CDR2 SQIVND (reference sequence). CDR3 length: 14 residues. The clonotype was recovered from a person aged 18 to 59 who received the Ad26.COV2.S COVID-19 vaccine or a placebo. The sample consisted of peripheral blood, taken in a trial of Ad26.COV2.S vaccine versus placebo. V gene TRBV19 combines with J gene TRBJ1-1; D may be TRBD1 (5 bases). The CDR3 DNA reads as TGTGCCAGTAGTCGGTCAGGGCAGAACACTGAAGCTTTCTTT. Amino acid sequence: CASSRSGQNTEAFF. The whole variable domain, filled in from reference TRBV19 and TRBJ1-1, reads DGGITQSPKYLFRKEGQNVTLSCEQNLNHDAMYWYRQDPGQGLRLIYYSQIVNDFQKGDIAEGYSVSREKKESFPLTVTSAQKNPTAFYLCASSRSGQNTEAFFGQGTRLTVV.